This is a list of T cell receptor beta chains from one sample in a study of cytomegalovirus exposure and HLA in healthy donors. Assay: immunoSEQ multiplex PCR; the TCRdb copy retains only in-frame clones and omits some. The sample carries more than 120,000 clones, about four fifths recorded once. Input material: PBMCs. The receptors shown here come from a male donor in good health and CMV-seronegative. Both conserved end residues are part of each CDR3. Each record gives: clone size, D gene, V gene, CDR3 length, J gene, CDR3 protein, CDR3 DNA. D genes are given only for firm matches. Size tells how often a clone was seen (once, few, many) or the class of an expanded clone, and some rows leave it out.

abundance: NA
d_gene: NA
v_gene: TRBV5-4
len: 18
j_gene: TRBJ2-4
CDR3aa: CASSLDGWSREAKNIQYF
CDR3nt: TGTGCCAGCAGCTTGGACGGGTGGTCTCGCGAGGCCAAAAACATTCAGTACTTC

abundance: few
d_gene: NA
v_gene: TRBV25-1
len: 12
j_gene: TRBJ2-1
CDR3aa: CASSRAYNEQFF
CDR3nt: TGTGCCAGCTCGAGAGCCTACAATGAGCAGTTCTTC

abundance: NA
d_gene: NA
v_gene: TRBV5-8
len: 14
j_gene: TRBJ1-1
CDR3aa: CASSLAFGGTEAFF
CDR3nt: TGTGCCAGCAGCTTGGCCTTTGGCGGCACTGAAGCTTTCTTT

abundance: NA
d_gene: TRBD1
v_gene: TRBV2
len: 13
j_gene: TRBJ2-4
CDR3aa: CASRQGEQNIQYF
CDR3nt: TGTGCCAGCAGACAGGGGGAACAAAACATTCAGTACTTC

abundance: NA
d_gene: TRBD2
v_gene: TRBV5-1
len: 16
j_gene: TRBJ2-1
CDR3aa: CASWGNGLVSYNEQFF
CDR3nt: TGCGCCAGCTGGGGGAATGGACTAGTCTCCTACAATGAGCAGTTCTTC

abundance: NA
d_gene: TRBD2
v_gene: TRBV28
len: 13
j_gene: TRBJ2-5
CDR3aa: CASSLSGGETQYF
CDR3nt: TGTGCCAGCAGTTTATCGGGGGGAGAGACCCAGTACTTC

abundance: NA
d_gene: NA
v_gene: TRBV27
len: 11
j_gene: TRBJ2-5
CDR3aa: CASSPGETQYF
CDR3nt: TGTGCCAGCAGCCCCGGGGAGACCCAGTACTTC

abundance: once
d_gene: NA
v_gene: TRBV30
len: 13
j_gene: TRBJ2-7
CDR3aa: CAWREGLLYEQYF
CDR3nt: TGTGCCTGGAGAGAGGGACTCCTCTACGAGCAGTACTTC

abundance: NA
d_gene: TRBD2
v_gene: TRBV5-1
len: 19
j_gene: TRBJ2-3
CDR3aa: CASSSRAGGPGGSTDTQYF
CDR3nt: TGCGCCAGCAGCTCTCGAGCGGGAGGGCCTGGGGGTAGCACAGATACGCAGTATTTT

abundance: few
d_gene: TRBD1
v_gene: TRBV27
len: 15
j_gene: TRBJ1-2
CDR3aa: CASKPGTGPNYGYTF
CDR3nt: TGTGCCAGCAAACCTGGGACAGGGCCGAACTATGGCTACACCTTC

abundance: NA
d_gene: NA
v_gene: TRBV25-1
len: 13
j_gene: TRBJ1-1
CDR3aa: CASRKAGNTEAFF
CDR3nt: TGTGCCAGCAGAAAGGCGGGGAACACTGAAGCTTTCTTT

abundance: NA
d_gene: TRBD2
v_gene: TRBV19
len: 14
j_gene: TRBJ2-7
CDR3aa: CASPCGRAFYEQYF
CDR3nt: TGTGCCAGTCCCTGCGGGAGGGCCTTCTACGAGCAGTACTTC

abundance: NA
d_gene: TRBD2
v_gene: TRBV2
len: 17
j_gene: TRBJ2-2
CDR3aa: CASTRGTSGRDTGELFF
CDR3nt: TGTGCCAGCACCAGAGGGACTAGCGGAAGGGACACCGGGGAGCTGTTTTTT

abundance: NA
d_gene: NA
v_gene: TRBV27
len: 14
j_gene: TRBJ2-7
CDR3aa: CASSYTGESHEQYF
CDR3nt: TGTGCCAGCAGTTATACGGGAGAGTCCCACGAGCAGTACTTC

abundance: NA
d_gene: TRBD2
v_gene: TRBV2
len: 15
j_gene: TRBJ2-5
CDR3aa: CASKRLAGDQETQYF
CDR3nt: TGTGCCAGCAAGAGACTAGCGGGGGACCAAGAGACCCAGTACTTC

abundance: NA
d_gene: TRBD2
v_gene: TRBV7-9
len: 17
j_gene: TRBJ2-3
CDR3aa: CASSWGGLAGVPDTQYF
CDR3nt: TGTGCCAGCAGCTGGGGGGGACTAGCGGGAGTCCCAGATACGCAGTATTTT

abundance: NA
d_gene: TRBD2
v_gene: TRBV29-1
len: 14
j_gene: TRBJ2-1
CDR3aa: CSVERTSGINEQFF
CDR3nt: TGCAGCGTTGAGCGGACTAGCGGGATCAATGAGCAGTTCTTC

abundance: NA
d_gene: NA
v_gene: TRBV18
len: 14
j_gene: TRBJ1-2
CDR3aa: CASSPAPGFGGYTF
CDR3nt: TGTGCCAGCTCACCAGCCCCAGGGTTTGGTGGCTACACCTTC

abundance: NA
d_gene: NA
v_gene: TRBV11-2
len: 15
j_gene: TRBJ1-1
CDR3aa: CASSFNGAENTEAFF
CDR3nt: TGTGCCAGCAGCTTTAATGGGGCTGAGAACACTGAAGCTTTCTTT

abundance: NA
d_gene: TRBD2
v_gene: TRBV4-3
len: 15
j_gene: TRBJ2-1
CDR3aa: CASSHSGRAQSEQFF
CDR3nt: TGCGCCAGCAGCCATAGCGGGAGGGCCCAAAGTGAGCAGTTCTTC

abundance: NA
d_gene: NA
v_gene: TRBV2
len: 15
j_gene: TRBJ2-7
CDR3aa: CASSEREDGSYEQYF
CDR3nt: TGTGCCAGCAGTGAGAGGGAGGACGGCTCCTACGAGCAGTACTTC

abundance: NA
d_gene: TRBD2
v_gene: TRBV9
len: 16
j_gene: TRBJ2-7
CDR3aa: CASSAPLLAGGYEQYF
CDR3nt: TGTGCCAGCAGCGCCCCCTTACTAGCGGGAGGCTACGAGCAGTACTTC

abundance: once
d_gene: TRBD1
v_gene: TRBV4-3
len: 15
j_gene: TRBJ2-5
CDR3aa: CASSYDRGQRETQYF
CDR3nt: TGCGCCAGCAGCTATGACAGGGGGCAAAGAGAGACCCAGTACTTC

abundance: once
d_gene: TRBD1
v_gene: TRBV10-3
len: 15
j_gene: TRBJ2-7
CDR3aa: CAIREGQGGTYEQYF
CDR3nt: TGTGCCATCAGGGAAGGACAGGGGGGGACCTACGAGCAGTACTTC